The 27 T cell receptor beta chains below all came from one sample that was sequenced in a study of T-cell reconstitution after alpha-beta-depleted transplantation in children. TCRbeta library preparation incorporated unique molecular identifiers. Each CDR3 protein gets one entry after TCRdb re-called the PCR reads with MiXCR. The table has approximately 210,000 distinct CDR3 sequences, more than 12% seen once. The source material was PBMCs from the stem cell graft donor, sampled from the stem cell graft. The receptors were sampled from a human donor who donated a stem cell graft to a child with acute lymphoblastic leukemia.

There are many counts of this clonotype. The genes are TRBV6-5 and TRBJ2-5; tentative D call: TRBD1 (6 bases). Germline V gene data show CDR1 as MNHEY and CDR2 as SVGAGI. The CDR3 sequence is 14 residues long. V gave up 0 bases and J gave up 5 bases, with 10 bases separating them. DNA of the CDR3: TGTGCCAGCAGTTACTCCCAGGGGCGGGAGACCCAGTACTTC. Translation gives CASSYSQGRETQYF.

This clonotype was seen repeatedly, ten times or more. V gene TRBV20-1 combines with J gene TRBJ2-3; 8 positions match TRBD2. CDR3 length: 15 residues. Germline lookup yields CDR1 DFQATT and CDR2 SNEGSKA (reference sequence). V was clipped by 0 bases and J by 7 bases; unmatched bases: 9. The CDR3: CSARDPAGVIYTQYF. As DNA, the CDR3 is TGCAGTGCTAGAGATCCAGCGGGAGTCATATATACGCAGTATTTT.

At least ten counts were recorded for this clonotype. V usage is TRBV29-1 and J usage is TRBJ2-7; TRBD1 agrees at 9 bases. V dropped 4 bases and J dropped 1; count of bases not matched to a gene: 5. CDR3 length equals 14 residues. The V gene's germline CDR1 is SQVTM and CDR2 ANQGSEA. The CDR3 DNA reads TGCAGCGTTGCGGACAGGGGTTTTTCCTACGAGCAGTACTTC. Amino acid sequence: CSVADRGFSYEQYF.

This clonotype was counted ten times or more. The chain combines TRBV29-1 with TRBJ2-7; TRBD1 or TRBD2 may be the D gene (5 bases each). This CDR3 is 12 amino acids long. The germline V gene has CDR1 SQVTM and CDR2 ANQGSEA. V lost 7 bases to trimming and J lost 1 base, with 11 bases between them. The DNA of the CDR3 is TGCAGCGCTGGGACGGATTCCTACGAGCAGTACTTC. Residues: CSAGTDSYEQYF.

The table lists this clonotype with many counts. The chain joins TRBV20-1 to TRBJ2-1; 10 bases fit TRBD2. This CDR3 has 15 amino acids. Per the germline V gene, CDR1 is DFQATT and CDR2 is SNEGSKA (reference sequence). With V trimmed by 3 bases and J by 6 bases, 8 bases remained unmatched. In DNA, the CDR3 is TGCAGTGCTAGTCCAACTAGCGGGGTGTTCAATGAGCAGTTCTTC. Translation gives CSASPTSGVFNEQFF.

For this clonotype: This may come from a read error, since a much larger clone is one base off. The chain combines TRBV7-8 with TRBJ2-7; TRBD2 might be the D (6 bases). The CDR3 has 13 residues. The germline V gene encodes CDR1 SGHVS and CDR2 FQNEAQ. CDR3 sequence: CASQRAVGYVQYF. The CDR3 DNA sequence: TGTGCCAGCCAGCGGGCAGTGGGCTACGTGCAGTACTTC.

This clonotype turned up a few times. The CDR3 region has the DNA TGCGCCAGCAGCTTGCCCCGATCCGGACAGGGGCGGTTACCGAACACTGAAGCTTTCTTT. This translates into CASSLPRSGQGRLPNTEAFF. This sequence joins TRBV5-1 and TRBJ1-1; 9 bases fit TRBD1. CDR1 is SGHRS, CDR2 YFSETQ, per germline. The CDR3 contains 20 residues. J gave up 1 base and V 1 base, and 17 bases lay outside the gene matches.

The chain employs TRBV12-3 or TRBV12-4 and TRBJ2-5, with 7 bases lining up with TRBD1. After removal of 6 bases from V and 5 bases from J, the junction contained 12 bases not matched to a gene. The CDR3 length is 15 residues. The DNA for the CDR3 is TGTGCCAGCAGCCTGACTTTTAGCAGGGGGGAGACCCAGTACTTC. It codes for CASSLTFSRGETQYF.

Written as DNA, the CDR3 is TGTGCCAGCAGTTTCCGGGGGAGGTTTGGCTATGGCTACACCTTC. The encoded protein is CASSFRGRFGYGYTF. The J gene is TRBJ1-2, the V gene TRBV28; maybe TRBD1 (5 bases). Germline-derived CDR1 and CDR2 are MDHEN and SYDVKM. This CDR3 spans 15 amino acids. Trimming took 3 bases from V and 4 from J, leaving 15 bases between them.

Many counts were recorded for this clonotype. The CDR3 DNA follows: TGTGCCAGCTCGGGGACACATCGCGAGGGAGAGCAGTACTTC. Protein: CASSGTHREGEQYF. The chain recombines TRBV28 with TRBJ2-7; a weak D match, TRBD1 (6 bases). Trimming pared 8 bases from V and 7 bases from J, leaving 21 bases between. The CDR3 length is 14 residues. Germline values: CDR1 MDHEN, CDR2 SYDVKM. The whole variable domain, remainder taken from reference TRBV28 and TRBJ2-7, is DVKVTQSSRYLVKRTGEKVFLECVQDMDHENMFWYRQDPGLGLRLIYFSYDVKMKEKGDIPEGYSVSREKKERFSLILESASTNQTSMYLCASSGTHREGEQYFGPGTRLTVT.

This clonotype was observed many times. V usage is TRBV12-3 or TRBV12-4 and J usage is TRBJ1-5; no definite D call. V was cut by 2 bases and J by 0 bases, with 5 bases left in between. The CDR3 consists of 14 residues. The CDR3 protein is CASSLISSNQPQHF. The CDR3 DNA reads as TGTGCCAGCAGTTTAATAAGTAGCAATCAGCCCCAGCATTTT.

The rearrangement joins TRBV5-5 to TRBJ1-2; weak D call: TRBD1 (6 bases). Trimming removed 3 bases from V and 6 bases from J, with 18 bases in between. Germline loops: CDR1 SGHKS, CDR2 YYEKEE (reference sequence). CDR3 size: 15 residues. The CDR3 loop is CASSWASRGMDGYTF. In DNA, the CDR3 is TGTGCCAGCAGCTGGGCCAGCAGGGGTATGGATGGCTACACCTTC.

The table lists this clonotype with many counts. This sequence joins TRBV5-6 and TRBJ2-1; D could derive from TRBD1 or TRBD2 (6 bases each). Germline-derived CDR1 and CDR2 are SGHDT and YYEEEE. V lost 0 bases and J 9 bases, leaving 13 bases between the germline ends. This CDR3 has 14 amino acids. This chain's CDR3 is CASSLEGGVSEQFF. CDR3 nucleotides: TGTGCCAGCAGCTTGGAGGGGGGAGTTTCTGAGCAGTTCTTC. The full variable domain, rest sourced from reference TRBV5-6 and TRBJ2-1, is DAGVTQSPTHLIKTRGQQVTLRCSPKSGHDTVSWYQQALGQGPQFIFQYYEEEERQRGNFPDRFSGHQFPNYSSELNVNALLLGDSALYLCASSLEGGVSEQFFGPGTRLTVL.

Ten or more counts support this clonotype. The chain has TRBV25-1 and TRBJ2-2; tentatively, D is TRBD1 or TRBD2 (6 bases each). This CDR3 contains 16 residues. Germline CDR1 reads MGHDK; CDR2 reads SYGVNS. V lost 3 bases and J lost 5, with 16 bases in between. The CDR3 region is CASSEEGGGGTGELFF. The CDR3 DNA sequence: TGTGCCAGCAGTGAGGAGGGGGGCGGTGGTACCGGGGAGCTGTTTTTT. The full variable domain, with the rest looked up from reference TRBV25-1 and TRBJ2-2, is EADIYQTPRYLVIGTGKKITLECSQTMGHDKMYWYQQDPGMELHLIHYSYGVNSTEKGDLSSESTVSRIRTEHFPLTLESARPSHTSQYLCASSEEGGGGTGELFFGEGSRLTVL.

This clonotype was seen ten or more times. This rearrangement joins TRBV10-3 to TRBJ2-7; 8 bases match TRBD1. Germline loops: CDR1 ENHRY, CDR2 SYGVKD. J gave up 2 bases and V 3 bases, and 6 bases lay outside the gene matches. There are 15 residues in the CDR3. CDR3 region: CAISEIGQGPYEQYF. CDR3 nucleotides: TGTGCCATCAGTGAAATTGGACAGGGACCCTACGAGCAGTACTTC.

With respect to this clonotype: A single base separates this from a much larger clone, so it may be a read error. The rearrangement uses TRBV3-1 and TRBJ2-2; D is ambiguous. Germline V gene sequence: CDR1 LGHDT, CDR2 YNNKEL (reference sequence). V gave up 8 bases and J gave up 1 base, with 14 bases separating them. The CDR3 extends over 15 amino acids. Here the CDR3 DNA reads TGTGCCAGCTGCCCCGGACCTGTGAACACCGGGGAGCTGTTTTTT. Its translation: CASCPGPVNTGELFF. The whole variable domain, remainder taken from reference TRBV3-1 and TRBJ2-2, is DTAVSQTPKYLVTQMGNDKSIKCEQNLGHDTMYWYKQDSKKFLKIMFSYNNKELIINETVPNRFSPKSPDKAHLNLHINSLELGDSAVYFCASCPGPVNTGELFFGEGSRLTVL.

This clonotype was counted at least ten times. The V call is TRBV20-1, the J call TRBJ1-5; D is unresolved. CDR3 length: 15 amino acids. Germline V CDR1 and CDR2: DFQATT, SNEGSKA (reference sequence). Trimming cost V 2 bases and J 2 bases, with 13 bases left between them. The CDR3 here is CSARSSGRGNQPQHF. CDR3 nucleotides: TGCAGTGCTAGATCTTCTGGTAGAGGCAATCAGCCCCAGCATTTT.

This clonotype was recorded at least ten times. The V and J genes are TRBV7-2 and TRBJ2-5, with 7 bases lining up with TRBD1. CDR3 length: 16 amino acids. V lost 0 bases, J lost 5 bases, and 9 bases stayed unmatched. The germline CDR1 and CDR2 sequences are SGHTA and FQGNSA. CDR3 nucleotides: TGTGCCAGCAGCTTAGCCAGGTACAGGGGTGGCGAGACCCAGTACTTC. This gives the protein CASSLARYRGGETQYF. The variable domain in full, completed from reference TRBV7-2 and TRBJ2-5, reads GAGVSQSPSNKVTEKGKDVELRCDPISGHTALYWYRQSLGQGLEFLIYFQGNSAPDKSGLPSDRFSAERTGGSVSTLTIQRTQQEDSAVYLCASSLARYRGGETQYFGPGTRLLVL.

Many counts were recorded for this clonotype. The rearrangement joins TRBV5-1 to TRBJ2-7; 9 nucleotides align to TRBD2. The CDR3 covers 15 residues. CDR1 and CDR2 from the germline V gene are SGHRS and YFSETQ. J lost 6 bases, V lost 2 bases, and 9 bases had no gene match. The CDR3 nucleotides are TGCGCCAGCAGCTTCGCGGCGGGAGGGCCGGGCGAGCAGTACTTC. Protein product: CASSFAAGGPGEQYF.

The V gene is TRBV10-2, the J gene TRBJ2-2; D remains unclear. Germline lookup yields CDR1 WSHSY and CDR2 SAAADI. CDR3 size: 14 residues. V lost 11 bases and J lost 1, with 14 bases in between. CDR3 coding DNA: TGCGCCGTCAGGTCTGGAGAGAACACCGGGGAGCTGTTTTTT. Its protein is CAVRSGENTGELFF.

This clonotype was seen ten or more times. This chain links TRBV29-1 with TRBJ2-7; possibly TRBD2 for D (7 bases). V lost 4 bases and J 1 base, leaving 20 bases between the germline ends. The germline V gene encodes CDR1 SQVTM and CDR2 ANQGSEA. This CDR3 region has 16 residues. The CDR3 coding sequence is TGCAGCGTTGTTTTCAGGCGGGGGCCCTCTTCCTACGAGCAGTACTTC. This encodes CSVVFRRGPSSYEQYF.

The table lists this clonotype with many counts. CDR3 amino acids: CAISEGVSIQETQYF. The CDR3 nucleotides are TGTGCCATCAGTGAAGGGGTTTCTATCCAAGAGACCCAGTACTTC. This chain connects TRBV10-3 to TRBJ2-5, with TRBD1 as a possible D gene (5 bases). Germline V gene lookup returns CDR1 ENHRY and CDR2 SYGVKD. The CDR3 runs to 15 residues. Between the trimmed V and J ends, which lost 3 bases and 1 base, there was a span of 12 bases.

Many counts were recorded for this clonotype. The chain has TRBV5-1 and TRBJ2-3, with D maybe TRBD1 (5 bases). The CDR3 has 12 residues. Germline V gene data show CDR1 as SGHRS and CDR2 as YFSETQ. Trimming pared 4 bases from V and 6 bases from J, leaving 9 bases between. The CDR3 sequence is CASSVRGDTQYF. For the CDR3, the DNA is TGCGCCAGCAGCGTAAGGGGTGATACGCAGTATTTT.

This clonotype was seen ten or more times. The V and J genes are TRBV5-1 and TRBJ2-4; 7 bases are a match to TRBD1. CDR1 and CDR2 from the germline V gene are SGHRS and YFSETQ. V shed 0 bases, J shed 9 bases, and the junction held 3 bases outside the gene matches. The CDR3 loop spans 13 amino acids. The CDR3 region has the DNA TGCGCCAGCAGCTTGGAACAGGGGTCCATTCAGTACTTC. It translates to CASSLEQGSIQYF.

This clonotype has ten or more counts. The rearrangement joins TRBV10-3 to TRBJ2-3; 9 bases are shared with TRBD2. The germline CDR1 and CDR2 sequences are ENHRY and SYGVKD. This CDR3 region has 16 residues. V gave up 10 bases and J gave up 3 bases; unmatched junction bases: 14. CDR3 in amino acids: CATSGASGVVTDTQYF. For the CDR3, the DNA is TGTGCCACCTCGGGGGCTAGCGGGGTCGTGACAGATACGCAGTATTTT.

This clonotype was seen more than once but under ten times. This chain's CDR3 is CASSFLFQTGVVTDTQYF. As DNA, the CDR3 is TGTGCCAGCAGTTTTCTATTCCAGACAGGGGTTGTCACAGATACGCAGTATTTT. The chain recombines TRBV12-3 or TRBV12-4 with TRBJ2-3; 8 bases fit TRBD1. V dropped 3 bases and J dropped 2; count of bases not matched to a gene: 13. The CDR3 is made up of 18 amino acids.

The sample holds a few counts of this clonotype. As DNA, the CDR3 is TGCGCCAGCAGCTCGGGGGCTTCTGCGGGAGGGGAAGAGACCCAGTACTTC. Translation: CASSSGASAGGEETQYF. The V gene is TRBV5-1, the J gene TRBJ2-5; 9 bases are shared with TRBD2. V was pared by 3 bases and J by 3 bases, with 12 bases of the junction left unmatched. Germline V lookup: CDR1 SGHRS, CDR2 YFSETQ. CDR3 size: 17 residues.